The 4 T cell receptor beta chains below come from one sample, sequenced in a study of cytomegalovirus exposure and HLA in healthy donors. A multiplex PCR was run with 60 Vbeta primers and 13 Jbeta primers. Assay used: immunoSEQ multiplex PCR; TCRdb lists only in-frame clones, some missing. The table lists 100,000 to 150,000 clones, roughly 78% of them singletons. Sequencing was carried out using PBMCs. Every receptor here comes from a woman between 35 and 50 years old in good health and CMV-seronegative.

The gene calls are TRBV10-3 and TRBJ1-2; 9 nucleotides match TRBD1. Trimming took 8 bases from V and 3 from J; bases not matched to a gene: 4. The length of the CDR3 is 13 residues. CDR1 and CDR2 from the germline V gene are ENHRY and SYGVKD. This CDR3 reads CAIGGQGDYGYTF. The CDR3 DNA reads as TGTGCCATCGGGGGACAGGGCGACTATGGCTACACCTTC.

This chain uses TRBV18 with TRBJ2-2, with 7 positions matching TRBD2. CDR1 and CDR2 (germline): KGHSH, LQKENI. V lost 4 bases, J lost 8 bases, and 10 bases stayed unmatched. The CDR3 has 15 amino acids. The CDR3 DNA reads TGTGCCAGCTCACAATCGGGAGGCGCCGCGGGGGAGCTGTTTTTT. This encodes CASSQSGGAAGELFF.

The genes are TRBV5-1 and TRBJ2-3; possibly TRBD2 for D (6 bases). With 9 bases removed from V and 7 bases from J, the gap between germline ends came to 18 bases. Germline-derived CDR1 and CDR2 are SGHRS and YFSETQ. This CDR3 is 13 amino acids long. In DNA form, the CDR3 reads TGCGCCACTTCGATCGGGACTGAGAATACGCAGTATTTT. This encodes CATSIGTENTQYF.

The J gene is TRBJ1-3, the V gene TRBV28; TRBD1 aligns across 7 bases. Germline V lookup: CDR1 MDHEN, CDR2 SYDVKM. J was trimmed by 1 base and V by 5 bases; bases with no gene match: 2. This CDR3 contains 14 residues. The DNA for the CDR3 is TGTGCCAGCAGTAACAGGGGTTCTGGAAACACCATATATTTT. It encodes CASSNRGSGNTIYF. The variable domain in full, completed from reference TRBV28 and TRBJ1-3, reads DVKVTQSSRYLVKRTGEKVFLECVQDMDHENMFWYRQDPGLGLRLIYFSYDVKMKEKGDIPEGYSVSREKKERFSLILESASTNQTSMYLCASSNRGSGNTIYFGEGSWLTVV.